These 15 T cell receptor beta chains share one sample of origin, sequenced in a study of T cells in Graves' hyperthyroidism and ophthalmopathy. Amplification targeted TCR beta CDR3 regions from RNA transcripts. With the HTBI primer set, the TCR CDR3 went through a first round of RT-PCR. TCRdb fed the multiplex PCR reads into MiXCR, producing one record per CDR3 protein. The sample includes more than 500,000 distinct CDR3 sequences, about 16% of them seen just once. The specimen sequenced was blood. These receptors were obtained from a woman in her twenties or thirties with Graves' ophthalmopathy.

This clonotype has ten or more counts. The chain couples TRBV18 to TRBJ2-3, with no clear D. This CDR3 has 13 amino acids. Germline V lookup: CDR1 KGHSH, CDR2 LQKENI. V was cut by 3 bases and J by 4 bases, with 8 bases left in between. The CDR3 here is CASSPGVSDTQYF. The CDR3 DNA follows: TGTGCCAGCTCACCCGGCGTCTCAGATACGCAGTATTTT.

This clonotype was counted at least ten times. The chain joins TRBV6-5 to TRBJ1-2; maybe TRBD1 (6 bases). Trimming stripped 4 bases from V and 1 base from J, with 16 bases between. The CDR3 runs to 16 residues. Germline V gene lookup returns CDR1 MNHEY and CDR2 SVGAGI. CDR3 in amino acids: CASSSSVGGSNYGYTF. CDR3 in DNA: TGTGCCAGCAGTTCCTCTGTGGGGGGCAGTAACTATGGCTACACCTTC.

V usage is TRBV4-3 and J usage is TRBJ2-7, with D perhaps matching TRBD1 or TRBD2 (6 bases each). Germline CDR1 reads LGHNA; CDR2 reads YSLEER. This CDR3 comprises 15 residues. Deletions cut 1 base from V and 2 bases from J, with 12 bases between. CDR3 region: CASSQARGHTYEQYF. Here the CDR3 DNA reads TGCGCCAGCAGCCAAGCGCGGGGACATACCTACGAGCAGTACTTC.

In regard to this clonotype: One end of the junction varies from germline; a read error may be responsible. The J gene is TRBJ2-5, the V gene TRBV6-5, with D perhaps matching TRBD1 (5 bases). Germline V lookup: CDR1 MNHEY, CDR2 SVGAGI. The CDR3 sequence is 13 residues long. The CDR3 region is CASSYTDKETQCF. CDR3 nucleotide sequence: TGTGCCAGCAGTTACACGGACAAGGAGACCCAGTGCTTC.

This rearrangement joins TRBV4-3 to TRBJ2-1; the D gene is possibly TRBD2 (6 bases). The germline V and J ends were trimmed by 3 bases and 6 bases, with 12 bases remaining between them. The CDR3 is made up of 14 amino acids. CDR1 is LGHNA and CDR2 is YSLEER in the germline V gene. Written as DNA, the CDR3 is TGCGCCAGCAGCCATTACCAGGGAGGCAATGAGCAGTTCTTC. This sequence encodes CASSHYQGGNEQFF.

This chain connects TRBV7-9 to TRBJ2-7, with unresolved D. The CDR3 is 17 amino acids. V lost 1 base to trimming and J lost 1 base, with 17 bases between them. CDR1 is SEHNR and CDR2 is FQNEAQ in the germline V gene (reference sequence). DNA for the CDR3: TGTGCCAGCAGCTTAGGTCATGGCAGAAGAATTTCCTACGAGCAGTACTTC. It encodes CASSLGHGRRISYEQYF.

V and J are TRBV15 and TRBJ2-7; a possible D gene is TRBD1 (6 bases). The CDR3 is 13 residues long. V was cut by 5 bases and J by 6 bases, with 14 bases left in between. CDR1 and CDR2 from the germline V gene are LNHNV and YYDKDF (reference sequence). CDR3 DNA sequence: TGTGCCACCAGCTTACAGGGAGTTGGCGAGCAGTACTTC. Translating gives CATSLQGVGEQYF.

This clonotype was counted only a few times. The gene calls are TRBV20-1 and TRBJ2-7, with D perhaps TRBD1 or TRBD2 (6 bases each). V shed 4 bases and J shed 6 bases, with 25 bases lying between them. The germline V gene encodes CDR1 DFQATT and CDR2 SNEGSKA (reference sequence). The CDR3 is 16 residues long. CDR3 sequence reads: CSAIPISGGDGLEQYF. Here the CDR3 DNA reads TGCAGTGCTATTCCTATCTCCGGGGGCGATGGTCTCGAGCAGTACTTC.

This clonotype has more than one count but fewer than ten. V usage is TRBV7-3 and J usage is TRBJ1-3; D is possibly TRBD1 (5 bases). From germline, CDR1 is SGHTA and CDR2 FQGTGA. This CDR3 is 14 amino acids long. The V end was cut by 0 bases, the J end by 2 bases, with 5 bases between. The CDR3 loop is CASSLTGAGNTIYF. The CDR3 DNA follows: TGTGCCAGCAGCTTAACAGGGGCTGGAAACACCATATATTTT.

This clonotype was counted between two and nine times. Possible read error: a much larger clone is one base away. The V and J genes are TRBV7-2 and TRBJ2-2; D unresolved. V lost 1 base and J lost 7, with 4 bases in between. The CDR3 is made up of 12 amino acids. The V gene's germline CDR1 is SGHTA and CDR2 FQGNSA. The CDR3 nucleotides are TGTGCCAGCAGCTTAGGTCACGGGGAGCTGTTTTTT. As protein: CASSLGHGELFF.

CDR3 nucleotide sequence: TGTGCCAGCAGCACAAGCACACGGCTGCCTACTGGGGCCAACGTCCTGACTTTC. This gives the protein CASSTSTRLPTGANVLTF. The chain recombines TRBV7-9 with TRBJ2-6; D call uncertain. Germline CDR1 SEHNR, CDR2 FQNEAQ (reference sequence). Trimming removed 5 bases at V and 2 bases at J, with 19 bases between. This CDR3 region has 18 residues.

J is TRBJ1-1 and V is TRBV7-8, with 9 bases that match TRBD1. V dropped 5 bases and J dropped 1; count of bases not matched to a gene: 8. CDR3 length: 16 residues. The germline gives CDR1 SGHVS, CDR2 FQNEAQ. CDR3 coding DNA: TGTGCCAGCAGCCAAAACAGGGGGCTGGGGAACACTGAAGCTTTCTTT. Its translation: CASSQNRGLGNTEAFF.

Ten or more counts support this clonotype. CDR3 amino acids: CASKSAETQYF. In DNA form, the CDR3 reads TGTGCCAGCAAATCGGCGGAGACCCAGTACTTC. The chain couples TRBV11-1 to TRBJ2-5, with no clear D. CDR3 length: 11 amino acids. V lost 7 bases, J lost 5 bases, and 8 bases lay in between. The germline V gene has CDR1 SGHAT and CDR2 FQDESV (reference sequence).

The CDR3 reads CATPIRDRAGYSNQPQHF. The CDR3 DNA is TGTGCCACTCCTATCCGGGACAGGGCGGGGTATAGCAATCAGCCCCAGCATTTT. V and J are TRBV24-1 and TRBJ1-5; 9 bases align to TRBD1. The J segment lost 0 bases and the V segment lost 10 bases, leaving 15 bases of the junction unmatched. Per germline, CDR1 KGHDR and CDR2 SFDVKD. This CDR3 comprises 18 residues.

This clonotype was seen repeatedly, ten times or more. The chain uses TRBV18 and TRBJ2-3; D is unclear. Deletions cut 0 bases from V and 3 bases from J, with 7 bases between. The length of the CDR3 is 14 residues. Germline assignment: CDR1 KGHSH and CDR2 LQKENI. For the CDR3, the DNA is TGTGCCAGCTCACCACCAACTCGGACAGATACGCAGTATTTT. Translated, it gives CASSPPTRTDTQYF.